This T cell receptor (beta chain) was obtained from a study of blood T cell repertoires in COVID-19. Profiled with immunoSEQ multiplex PCR; TCRdb holds only in-frame clones, not every one. The data hold approximately 58,000 clones, with 65% to 85% observed a single time. The CDR3 consists of 19 residues. CDR1 is MNHEY and CDR2 is SVGEGT in the germline V gene. Unmatched junction bases numbered 11, after V lost 0 bases and J lost 3 bases. The specimen was peripheral blood. The chain carries TRBV6-2 or TRBV6-3 and TRBJ2-5, with 12 bases identical to TRBD2. This TCR derives from a man between 65 and 85 years old with active or convalescent COVID-19. For the CDR3, the DNA is TGTGCCAGCAGTTACTCGATGTCTAGCGGGGGGGCCAGTAAAGAGACCCAGTACTTC. It is translated as CASSYSMSSGGASKETQYF.